This TCR beta chain originates from a study of T cell changes during pregnancy in multiple sclerosis. The assay was immunoSEQ multiplex PCR, and TCRdb's table has in-frame clones only and misses some. The repertoire holds 50,000 to 75,000 clones, with approximately 90% as singletons. With V trimmed by 4 bases and J by 4 bases, 5 bases remained unmatched. This CDR3 is 15 amino acids long. The germline gives CDR1 KGHSH, CDR2 LQKENI. The chain has TRBV18 and TRBJ2-3; 10 bases are a match to TRBD2. This clonotype was sampled from a female donor in good health, enrolled as a control in a pregnancy study. The sequences come from peripheral blood, collected in the third trimester of pregnancy. In DNA, the CDR3 is TGTGCCAGCTCACTAGCGGGAGGAGGGTCAGATACGCAGTATTTT. Its protein product is CASSLAGGGSDTQYF.